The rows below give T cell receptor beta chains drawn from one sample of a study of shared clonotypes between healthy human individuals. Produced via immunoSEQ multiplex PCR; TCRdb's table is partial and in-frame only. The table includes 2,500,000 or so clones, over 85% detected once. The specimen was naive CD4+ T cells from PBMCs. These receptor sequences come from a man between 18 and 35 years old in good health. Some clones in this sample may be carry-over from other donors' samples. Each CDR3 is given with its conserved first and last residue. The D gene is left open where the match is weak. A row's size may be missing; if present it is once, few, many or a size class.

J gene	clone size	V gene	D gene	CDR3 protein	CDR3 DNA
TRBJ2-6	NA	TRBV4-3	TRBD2	CASSSIAGDSGANVLTF	TGCGCCAGCAGCTCCATAGCGGGAGACTCTGGGGCCAACGTCCTGACTTTC
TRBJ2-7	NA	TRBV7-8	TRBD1	CASSWDREGEQYF	TGTGCCAGCAGCTGGGACAGGGAGGGCGAGCAGTACTTC
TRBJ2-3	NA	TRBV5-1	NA	CASSFGGSDPGDTQYF	TGCGCCAGCAGCTTTGGTGGAAGCGACCCCGGGGATACGCAGTATTTT
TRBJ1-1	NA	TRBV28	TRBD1	CASSAPGTGDTEAFF	TGTGCCAGCAGTGCCCCCGGGACAGGGGACACTGAAGCTTTCTTT
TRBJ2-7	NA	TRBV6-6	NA	CASTQVVPPYEQYF	TGTGCCAGCACTCAAGTCGTCCCGCCCTACGAGCAGTACTTC
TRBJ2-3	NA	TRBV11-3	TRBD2	CASSQRGATDTQYF	TGTGCCAGCAGCCAGCGGGGCGCCACAGATACGCAGTATTTT
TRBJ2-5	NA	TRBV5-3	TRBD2	CARSLAGVSGTQETQYF	TGTGCCAGAAGCCTTGCCGGAGTTAGCGGGACCCAAGAGACCCAGTACTTC
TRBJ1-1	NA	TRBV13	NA	CASSLLWNTEAFF	TGTGCCAGCAGCCTACTATGGAACACTGAAGCTTTCTTT
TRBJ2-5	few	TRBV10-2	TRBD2	CASRKSLAGGQETQYF	TGCGCCAGCAGGAAATCACTAGCGGGGGGACAAGAGACCCAGTACTTC
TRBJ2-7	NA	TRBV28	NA	CASKTGTGSYEQYF	TGTGCCAGCAAAACCGGGACTGGGTCCTACGAGCAGTACTTC
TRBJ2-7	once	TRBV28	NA	CASSGGRGFNEQYF	TGTGCCAGCAGCGGGGGGCGAGGGTTCAACGAGCAGTACTTC
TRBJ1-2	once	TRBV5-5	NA	CASSLLGDGYTF	TGTGCCAGCAGCTTGCTAGGGGATGGCTACACCTTC
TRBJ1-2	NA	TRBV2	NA	CASKVNYGYTF	TGTGCCAGCAAGGTCAACTATGGCTACACCTTC
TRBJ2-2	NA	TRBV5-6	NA	CASSFWGSNTGELFF	TGTGCCAGCAGCTTTTGGGGGTCGAACACCGGGGAGCTGTTTTTT
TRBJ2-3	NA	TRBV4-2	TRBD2	CASSQERAGVATDTQYF	TGTGCCAGCAGCCAAGAAAGAGCGGGAGTAGCGACGGATACGCAGTATTTT
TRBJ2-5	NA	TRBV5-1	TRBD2	CASSGGTSVQETQYF	TGCGCCAGCAGCGGAGGGACTAGCGTCCAAGAGACCCAGTACTTC
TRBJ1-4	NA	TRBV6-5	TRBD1	CASTPRDRVGEKLFF	TGTGCCAGCACACCAAGGGACAGGGTTGGTGAAAAACTGTTTTTT
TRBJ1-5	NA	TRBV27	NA	CASSLFHSNQPQHF	TGTGCCAGCAGTTTGTTCCACAGCAATCAGCCCCAGCATTTT
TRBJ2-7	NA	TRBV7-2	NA	CASSLIVLYEQYF	TGTGCCAGCAGCTTAATAGTCCTCTACGAGCAGTACTTC
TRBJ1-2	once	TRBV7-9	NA	CASSFLGADGYTF	TGTGCCAGCAGCTTTCTGGGGGCTGATGGCTACACCTTC
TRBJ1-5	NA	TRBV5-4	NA	CASSFGTGTGNQPQHF	TGTGCCAGCAGCTTCGGAACAGGGACGGGCAATCAGCCCCAGCATTTT
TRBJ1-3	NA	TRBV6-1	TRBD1	CASSAQGASGNTIYF	TGTGCCAGCAGTGCCCAGGGGGCCTCTGGAAACACCATATATTTT
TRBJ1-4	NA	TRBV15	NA	CATSRNQGGRATNEKLFF	TGTGCCACCAGCAGAAATCAGGGAGGGAGGGCAACTAATGAAAAACTGTTTTTT
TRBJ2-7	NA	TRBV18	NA	CASSPGNWDEQYF	TGTGCCAGCTCACCCGGGAACTGGGACGAGCAGTACTTC
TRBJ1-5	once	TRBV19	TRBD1	CASVTGVNSNQPQHF	TGTGCCAGTGTTACAGGGGTCAATAGCAATCAGCCCCAGCATTTT
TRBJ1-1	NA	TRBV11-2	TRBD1	CASSLTGELLEAFF	TGTGCCAGCAGCTTGACAGGGGAACTTCTTGAAGCTTTCTTT
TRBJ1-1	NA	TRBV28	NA	CASSLVWAGTGTEAFF	TGTGCCAGCAGTTTAGTGTGGGCAGGGACGGGGACTGAAGCTTTCTTT
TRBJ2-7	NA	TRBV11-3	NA	CASSLRDSTYEQYF	TGTGCCAGCAGCTTAAGAGACAGTACCTACGAGCAGTACTTC
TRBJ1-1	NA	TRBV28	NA	CASSWVVGSEEAFF	TGTGCCAGCAGTTGGGTGGTGGGTTCGGAAGAAGCTTTCTTT
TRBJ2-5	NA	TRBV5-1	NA	CASSLIPGGAETQYF	TGCGCCAGCAGCTTGATTCCTGGGGGGGCAGAGACCCAGTACTTC
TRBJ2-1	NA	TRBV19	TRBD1	CASSIGGTGFTYNEQFF	TGTGCCAGTAGTATAGGAGGGACAGGGTTTACCTACAATGAGCAGTTCTTC
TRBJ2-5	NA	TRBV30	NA	CAWSVRQTAQETQYF	TGTGCCTGGAGTGTAAGACAGACAGCCCAAGAGACCCAGTACTTC
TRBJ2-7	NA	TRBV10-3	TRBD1	CAISTPGQSYEQYF	TGTGCCATCAGTACCCCGGGACAGAGCTACGAGCAGTACTTC
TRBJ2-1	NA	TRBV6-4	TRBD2	CASSDLAGAGSEQFF	TGTGCCAGCAGTGACTTAGCGGGAGCGGGGTCTGAGCAGTTCTTC
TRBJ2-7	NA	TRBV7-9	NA	CASSLGTPPTYEQYF	TGTGCCAGCAGCTTAGGGACACCGCCAACCTACGAGCAGTACTTC
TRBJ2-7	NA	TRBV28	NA	CASSLQQPLGEQYF	TGTGCCAGCAGTTTGCAACAGCCGTTGGGAGAGCAGTACTTC
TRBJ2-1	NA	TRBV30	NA	CAWGTGAYNEQFF	TGTGCCTGGGGTACCGGGGCCTACAATGAGCAGTTCTTC
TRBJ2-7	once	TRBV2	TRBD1	CASRDRGLTYEQYF	TGTGCCAGCAGGGACAGGGGTCTCACCTACGAGCAGTACTTC
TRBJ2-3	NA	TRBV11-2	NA	CASSLVRGYTDTQYF	TGTGCCAGCAGCTTAGTTAGGGGGTACACAGATACGCAGTATTTT
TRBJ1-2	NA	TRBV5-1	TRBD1	CASSSAGTGGGYTF	TGCGCCAGCAGCTCCGCCGGGACAGGGGGTGGCTACACCTTC
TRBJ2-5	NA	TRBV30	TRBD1	CAWSEQTGVETQYF	TGTGCCTGGAGTGAACAAACAGGGGTAGAGACCCAGTACTTC
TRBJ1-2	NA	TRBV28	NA	CASTETVVQANYGYTF	TGTGCCAGCACCGAGACCGTCGTACAAGCTAACTATGGCTACACCTTC
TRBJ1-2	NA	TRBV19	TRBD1	CASSDRGFYGYTF	TGTGCCAGTAGCGACAGGGGATTTTATGGCTACACCTTC
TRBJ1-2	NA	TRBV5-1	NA	CASSLTGSYGYTF	TGCGCCAGCAGCTTGACAGGGAGCTATGGCTACACCTTC
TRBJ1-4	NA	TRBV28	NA	CASKGGRGEKLFF	TGTGCCAGCAAAGGTGGCAGGGGCGAAAAACTGTTTTTT
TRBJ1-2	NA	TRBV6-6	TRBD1	CASSSPRGPGYTF	TGTGCCAGCAGTTCCCCCAGGGGGCCTGGCTACACCTTC
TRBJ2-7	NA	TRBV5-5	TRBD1	CASSQYLDRDKQYF	TGTGCCAGCAGCCAATATCTGGACAGGGACAAGCAGTACTTC
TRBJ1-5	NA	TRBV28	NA	CASSAPGKGQPQHF	TGTGCCAGCAGTGCTCCAGGGAAGGGTCAGCCCCAGCATTTT
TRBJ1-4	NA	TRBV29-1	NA	CSVSRQVGDEKLFF	TGCAGCGTTAGTCGACAGGTCGGGGATGAAAAACTGTTTTTT